These 20 T cell receptor beta chains were all obtained from the same sample, sequenced in a study of cytomegalovirus exposure and HLA in healthy donors. The PCR ran on 60 Vbeta and 13 Jbeta primers. Assay: immunoSEQ multiplex PCR; the TCRdb copy retains only in-frame clones and omits some. Of about 130,000 clones listed, around 70% are singletons. Source material: PBMCs. These receptors were collected from a male donor in good health and CMV-seronegative.

V is TRBV7-2 and J is TRBJ1-2, with a tentative D call TRBD1 (5 bases). The CDR3 loop spans 17 amino acids. Between the trimmed V and J ends, which lost 2 bases and 4 bases, there was a span of 20 bases. The germline gives CDR1 SGHTA, CDR2 FQGNSA. The CDR3 coding sequence is TGTGCCAGCAGCTTACCCGGGGGTTCCGCTACGTCCTATGGCTACACCTTC. This codes for CASSLPGGSATSYGYTF. The complete variable domain, with remaining parts taken from reference TRBV7-2 and TRBJ1-2, reads GAGVSQSPSNKVTEKGKDVELRCDPISGHTALYWYRQSLGQGLEFLIYFQGNSAPDKSGLPSDRFSAERTGGSVSTLTIQRTQQEDSAVYLCASSLPGGSATSYGYTFGSGTRLTVV.

This rearrangement joins TRBV29-1 to TRBJ1-1, with D possibly matching TRBD1 (6 bases). Trimming took off 7 bases at V and 6 bases at J, with 18 bases between the two ends. The germline V gene encodes CDR1 SQVTM and CDR2 ANQGSEA. The CDR3 runs to 13 residues. In DNA form, the CDR3 reads TGCAGCGGGTGGGACACAGGAGTGGCTGAAGCTTTCTTT. It is translated as CSGWDTGVAEAFF.

In this sample, this clone is medium-sized. This chain joins TRBV6-6 and TRBJ2-2; TRBD1 aligns across 7 bases. The ends lost 6 bases at V and 9 bases at J; junction bases unmatched: 10. The length of the CDR3 is 14 residues. CDR1 and CDR2 (germline): MNHNY, SVGAGI (reference sequence). CDR3 DNA sequence: TGTGCCAGCAGCGCTACAGGGGAAACGTGGGAGCTGTTTTTT. Translated, it gives CASSATGETWELFF.

The chain combines TRBV28 with TRBJ2-5; a weak D match, TRBD1 (6 bases). CDR3 size: 16 residues. CDR1 is MDHEN and CDR2 is SYDVKM in the germline V gene. V lost 3 bases, J lost 6 bases, and 20 bases lay in between. The CDR3 nucleotides are TGTGCCAGCAGTTTTGTGGGAGACAGGAATGGGCAGACCCAGTACTTC. Protein product: CASSFVGDRNGQTQYF. The full variable domain, with the rest looked up from reference TRBV28 and TRBJ2-5, is DVKVTQSSRYLVKRTGEKVFLECVQDMDHENMFWYRQDPGLGLRLIYFSYDVKMKEKGDIPEGYSVSREKKERFSLILESASTNQTSMYLCASSFVGDRNGQTQYFGPGTRLLVL.

The genes are TRBV5-1 and TRBJ2-1, with 7 nucleotides matching TRBD2. In germline, CDR1 is SGHRS, CDR2 YFSETQ. The length of the CDR3 is 13 residues. With V trimmed by 4 bases and J by 10 bases, 8 bases remained unmatched. CDR3 region: CASSGLVDTEQFF. The CDR3 DNA follows: TGCGCCAGCAGCGGACTAGTCGATACGGAGCAGTTCTTC.

This clone was observed a handful of times. The gene calls are TRBV6-4 and TRBJ2-5, with 8 positions matching TRBD2. The J call could be wrong; TRBJ2-7 is a better fit for the DNA end. The CDR3 contains 15 residues. Germline V CDR1 and CDR2: MRHNA, SNTAGT. Written as DNA, the CDR3 is TGTGCCAGCGCACTCCCAGCGGGAGAGACCTACGAGCAGTACTTC. Translated: CASALPAGETYEQYF.

This rearrangement joins TRBV6-5 to TRBJ1-1, with 10 bases aligning to TRBD1. Germline-derived CDR1 and CDR2 are MNHEY and SVGAGI. This CDR3 region has 15 residues. The CDR3: CATRGTGAYATEAFF. The CDR3 nucleotides read TGTGCGACAAGAGGGACAGGGGCATATGCCACTGAAGCTTTCTTT.

As DNA, the CDR3 is TGTGCCAGCAGCTTAGTGGGCAGGGAAGCTTTCTTT. Amino acid sequence: CASSLVGREAFF. This rearrangement joins TRBV7-9 to TRBJ1-1; D is unclear. Germline CDR1 and CDR2: SEHNR and FQNEAQ (reference sequence). Trimming removed 1 base from V and 8 bases from J, with 8 bases in between. The CDR3 spans 12 residues.

V usage is TRBV4-2 and J usage is TRBJ1-2, with 7 bases matching TRBD1. Germline values: CDR1 LGHNA, CDR2 YNFKEQ. Trimming removed 4 bases from V and 7 bases from J; junction bases left unmatched: 9. The length of the CDR3 is 14 residues. This chain's CDR3 is CASSLTHDRVGYTF. CDR3 nucleotide sequence: TGTGCCAGCAGCCTAACCCATGACAGGGTTGGCTACACCTTC.

The V gene is TRBV4-1, the J gene TRBJ2-5; tentatively, D is TRBD2 (6 bases). CDR1 and CDR2 from the germline V gene are MGHRA and YSYEKL. V lost 3 bases and J lost 5, with 7 bases in between. The CDR3 sequence is 12 residues long. This CDR3 reads CASSQEGETQYF. The CDR3 nucleotides are TGCGCCAGCAGCCAGGAGGGGGAGACCCAGTACTTC.

As for this clone: This CDR3 is also generated by other DNA sequences in the sample. This chain joins TRBV11-2 and TRBJ1-6; 10 bases align to TRBD1. This CDR3 is 17 amino acids long. V was pared by 2 bases and J by 4 bases, with 5 bases of the junction left unmatched. From germline, CDR1 is SGHAT and CDR2 FQNNGV. Written as DNA, the CDR3 is TGTGCCAGCAGCTTACTACTGGGACAGGGGTATAATTCACCCCTCCACTTT. It codes for CASSLLLGQGYNSPLHF.

This sequence joins TRBV28 and TRBJ2-2, with 9 bases that match TRBD2. The CDR3 has 16 residues. The V and J ends lost 6 bases and 4 bases, in that order; junction bases with no gene match: 9. The germline V gene encodes CDR1 MDHEN and CDR2 SYDVKM. The CDR3 region has the DNA TGTGCCAGCAGCGCTGCGGGAGGGCCAAGCACCGGGGAGCTGTTTTTT. This gives the protein CASSAAGGPSTGELFF.

This chain connects TRBV7-6 to TRBJ2-7, with 8 bases lining up with TRBD2. The CDR3 runs 16 residues. Germline V gene data show CDR1 as SGHVS and CDR2 as FNYEAQ. V lost 1 base and J lost 5; bases outside the gene matches: 10. CDR3 DNA sequence: TGTGCCAGCAGCTTAGGCGCCGGGACTAGTGTCGACGAGCAGTACTTC. Translating it yields CASSLGAGTSVDEQYF.

The chain has TRBV7-2 and TRBJ2-1, with 8 bases fitting TRBD2. Germline trimming cut 7 bases from V and 7 bases from J; bases unmatched to any gene: 9. Germline CDR1 reads SGHTA; CDR2 reads FQGNSA. CDR3 length equals 14 residues. CDR3 sequence reads: CASNLGGAWNEQFF. CDR3 DNA sequence: TGTGCCAGCAACCTCGGGGGGGCCTGGAATGAGCAGTTCTTC.

This chain uses TRBV28 with TRBJ1-4; TRBD1 matches 7 bases. This CDR3 is built from 13 residues. Unmatched junction bases numbered 10, after V lost 8 bases and J lost 10 bases. CDR1 is MDHEN and CDR2 is SYDVKM in the germline V gene. CDR3 bases: TGTGCCAGCGTACCGACAGGGCAACGAAAACTGTTTTTT. Its protein is CASVPTGQRKLFF.

The V and J genes are TRBV4-3 and TRBJ1-4; the match to TRBD1 covers 7 bases. CDR1 and CDR2 from the germline V gene are LGHNA and YSLEER. The CDR3 extends over 15 amino acids. Trimming cost V 3 bases and J 8 bases; bases outside gene matches: 9. DNA for the CDR3: TGCGCCAGCAGCCACCCGACAGGGAGCGGGGAAAAACTGTTTTTT. It codes for CASSHPTGSGEKLFF.

This rearrangement joins TRBV28 to TRBJ1-2, with D possibly TRBD1 on 6 matching bases. Germline loops: CDR1 MDHEN, CDR2 SYDVKM. V lost 0 bases and J lost 0, with 14 bases in between. The CDR3 consists of 17 residues. DNA of the CDR3: TGTGCCAGCAGTTTATGGTCAGGGGCCAAAACTAACTATGGCTACACCTTC. Amino acids: CASSLWSGAKTNYGYTF.

V gene TRBV28 combines with J gene TRBJ1-2, with D hard to call. Germline CDR1 reads MDHEN; CDR2 reads SYDVKM. V was cut by 7 bases and J by 0 bases, with 15 bases left in between. The CDR3 has 15 amino acids. The CDR3 spells CASNTYTATNYGYTF. Here the CDR3 DNA reads TGTGCCAGCAACACCTACACAGCTACTAACTATGGCTACACCTTC.

The chain carries TRBV7-9 and TRBJ2-2; perhaps TRBD2 as D (5 bases). This CDR3 comprises 15 residues. V dropped 5 bases and J dropped 5 bases, with 15 bases sitting between them. Germline V lookup: CDR1 SEHNR, CDR2 FQNEAQ (reference sequence). In nucleotides, the CDR3 is TGTGCCAGCAGCGCCTTCTTTACTAGGACCGGGGAGCTGTTTTTT. It yields the protein CASSAFFTRTGELFF.

This clone was counted a single time. The chain carries TRBV6-1 and TRBJ1-5, with 8 nucleotides matching TRBD1. Germline V lookup: CDR1 MNHNS, CDR2 SASEGT. The CDR3 extends over 15 amino acids. V shed 2 bases, J shed 4 bases, and the junction held 4 bases outside the gene matches. In nucleotides, the CDR3 is TGTGCCAGCAGTGAAAACAGGGGGGGAAATCAGCCCCAGCATTTT. Translating it yields CASSENRGGNQPQHF.